This entry features one T cell receptor (beta chain) sequence. Germline lookup yields CDR1 WNHNN and CDR2 SYGVQD (reference sequence). The trim removed 0 bases at V and 6 bases at J, leaving 9 bases unmatched. The CDR3 runs 18 residues. This entry is derived from a study of blood T cell repertoires in COVID-19. Original methodology: Cell counts per sample came from amplifying reference gene primers. The protocol was immunoSEQ multiplex PCR, while the TCRdb copy is restricted to in-frame clones and leaves out a portion. V, J and clone size reflect that table, while D and trimming were determined from the DNA. The sample has more than 40,000 clones, around 84% seen once.

J is TRBJ2-2 and V is TRBV10-1; 11 bases are a match to TRBD2. Specimen: peripheral blood. This receptor was identified in a man aged 50-59 years with acute or convalescent COVID-19. The CDR3: CASSESDPWTSGPGELFF. CDR3 nucleotide sequence: TGCGCCAGCAGTGAGTCGGACCCCTGGACTAGCGGGCCCGGGGAGCTGTTTTTT.